These T cell receptor beta chains were read from a single sample in a study of CD4 and CD8 cells across lung adenocarcinoma regions. TCRdb called the PCR reads again in MiXCR, with one record for every CDR3 protein. The sample yields 13,000 to 15,000 distinct CDR3 sequences, approximately 43% seen once. Sequences were obtained from CD4+ T cells from the center of a lung tumor. Receptors were obtained from a male donor with lung adenocarcinoma. The CD4 and CD8 labels of this study may be unreliable. Both conserved end residues are part of each CDR3. A D gene is named only where the DNA matches it firmly. A row's size may be missing; if present it is once, few, many or a size class.

d_call clone_size j_call v_call cdr3_nt cdr3_aa
TRBD1 few TRBJ1-2 TRBV25-1 TGTGCCAGCAGTTCAAGATCCGGGACAGCCTTTGTCTATGGCTACACCTTC CASSSRSGTAFVYGYTF
TRBD2 NA TRBJ2-2 TRBV7-6 TGTGCCAGCAGCCGATTCGGGCCCTTCGGACTAGCGGGGGGAGGAGCCTACAATGAGCTGTTTTTT CASSRFGPFGLAGGGAYNELFF
NA NA TRBJ2-5 TRBV27 TGTGCCAGCGGGGGGACTGGCGGCGGAGACACAGAGACCCAGTACTTC CASGGTGGGDTETQYF
NA NA TRBJ1-2 TRBV20-1 TGCAGTGCTAGGCCGGGAATGTTGAAGGAAGCGAAGGACGGCTACACCTTC CSARPGMLKEAKDGYTF
NA NA TRBJ2-5 TRBV6-1 TGTGCCGGCCAGGGATGCGATGACAAAGAGACCCAGTACTTC CAGQGCDDKETQYF
NA NA TRBJ2-5 TRBV12-3/TRBV12-4 TGTGCCAGCAGCTTGGGCGGCGACGAGGAGACCCAGTACTTC CASSLGGDEETQYF
TRBD2 many TRBJ2-7 TRBV6-1 TGTGCCAGCAGTGACCGAATAGGGGCGGGAGAATCCTACGAGCAGTACTTC CASSDRIGAGESYEQYF
NA NA TRBJ1-1 TRBV12-3/TRBV12-4 TGTGCCAGCAGTAGGGGCCAGAACACTGAAGCTTTCTTT CASSRGQNTEAFF
NA NA TRBJ2-3 TRBV10-3 TGTGCGGGGAGTGGGGGACGTGCTGCAGAGACCCAGTACTTT CAGSGGRAAETQYF
TRBD1 NA TRBJ2-3 TRBV10-1 TGCGCCAGCAACTCCGGGACAGGGACAGATACGCAGTATTTT CASNSGTGTDTQYF
NA medium-sized TRBJ2-7 TRBV6-5 TGTGCCAGCAGTTACGACCCACTAGTAAGAGATGAGCAGTACTTC CASSYDPLVRDEQYF
NA medium-sized TRBJ1-2 TRBV10-1 TGCGCCAGCAGCGACAGCTTGGACGATGGCTACACCTTC CASSDSLDDGYTF
TRBD2 NA TRBJ2-3 TRBV20-1 TGCAGTAAGCGGGAGGGCACAGATACGCAGTATTTT CSKREGTDTQYF
TRBD1 NA TRBJ2-7 TRBV12-3/TRBV12-4 TGTGCCAGCAGCTGGACAGGGGGCGCTACTTACGAGCAGTACTTC CASSWTGGATYEQYF
TRBD2 NA TRBJ2-7 TRBV6-1 TGTGCCAGCAGAAGACTAGCGGGGTTTTCCTACGAGCAGTACTTC CASRRLAGFSYEQYF
TRBD1 NA TRBJ1-3 TRBV10-1 TGCGCCAGCAGTGATACCGGGACAGGGGAAAACACCATATATTTT CASSDTGTGENTIYF
NA few TRBJ2-5 TRBV27 TGTGCCAGCAGTTCCGGGGAAGATCAAGAGACCCAGTACTTC CASSSGEDQETQYF
NA once TRBJ2-5 TRBV6-1 TGTGCCAGCAGTGAAGGTTTGAGCCTCGGAACCCAGTACTTC CASSEGLSLGTQYF
NA NA TRBJ2-3 TRBV6-1 TGTGCCAGCAGACTCCAGGCTGTGATTCCCGATGAGCTGTATTTT CASRLQAVIPDELYF
NA NA TRBJ2-3 TRBV6-1 TGTGCGAGGAATGGGGGCCGTGCCCCAGAGACGCAGTATTTC CARNGGRAPETQYF
TRBD2 NA TRBJ2-1 TRBV23-1 TGCGCCAGCACTTTAAGTACCGGGACTAGCGGGAGGATGTCGTACAATGAGCAGTTCTTC CASTLSTGTSGRMSYNEQFF
TRBD1 few TRBJ2-3 TRBV27 TGTGCCAGCACCAATCCAAGGACAGGGCGAGCAGATACGCAGTATTTT CASTNPRTGRADTQYF
TRBD2 few TRBJ2-7 TRBV6-1 TGTGCCAGCAGCCGAGGACTAGCGGGGAGCTCCTACGAGCAGTACTTC CASSRGLAGSSYEQYF
TRBD2 NA TRBJ2-3 TRBV10-3 TGTGCCGGGGGGGTAGGGTACGGTGAGCAGTACTTT CAGGVGYGEQYF
NA NA TRBJ2-6 TRBV12-3/TRBV12-4 TGTGCCAGCAGTTTAGCGCTAAAGGTCTGGACACCAAGCCCTGGGGCCAACGTCCTGACTTTC CASSLALKVWTPSPGANVLTF
NA NA TRBJ2-5 TRBV6-1 TGTGCCAGCAGTGAATGGAAGACCCAGTACTTC CASSEWKTQYF
NA NA TRBJ2-4 TRBV25-1 TGTGCCAGCAAAATCCGGGGGCGGCGAGGCACAAACATGCAGTACTTT CASKIRGRRGTNMQYF
NA NA TRBJ1-6 TRBV6-1 TGTGCCAGCGGCCGGGCGGGGGAAGGGAAAAATATGCAGTACTTT CASGRAGEGKNMQYF
NA few TRBJ1-5 TRBV6-1 TGTGCCACCCTAACGGGGGGGGGCGGTCAGCCCCAGCATTTT CATLTGGGGQPQHF
TRBD1 few TRBJ2-2 TRBV27 TGTGCCAGCAGATTCGGGACAGACACCGGGGAGCTGTTTTTT CASRFGTDTGELFF
NA NA TRBJ2-1 TRBV6-1 TGTGCCAGCACCATGACTGGGCCCTACGAGCAGTTCTTC CASTMTGPYEQFF
NA few TRBJ2-1 TRBV6-1 TGTGCCAGCAGTGCAGGGAGCAGAGATGCGCAGTTCTTT CASSAGSRDAQFF
TRBD2 once TRBJ2-7 TRBV20-1 TGCAGTGCTAGAGATCCCCTAGCGGGAGGGCGAGAGCAGTACTTC CSARDPLAGGREQYF
NA few TRBJ2-3 TRBV27 TGTGCCAGCAGTTTACAAATCTTTAGCACAGATACGCAGTATTTT CASSLQIFSTDTQYF
TRBD1 few TRBJ2-4 TRBV6-1 TGTGCCAGCAGTGAAGCTGGGACAGGGCTTTTTGGCAAAGAGACTCAGTACTTC CASSEAGTGLFGKETQYF
NA few TRBJ2-5 TRBV20-1 TGCAGTGCTAGAGGCCAAGAGACCCAGTACTTC CSARGQETQYF
TRBD1 many TRBJ1-2 TRBV6-1 TGTGCCAGCAGCCGGACAGGGGATGGCTACACCTTC CASSRTGDGYTF
NA many TRBJ1-4 TRBV12-3/TRBV12-4 TGTGCCAGCAGTTTGGGACAACTTACTGAAAAACTGTTTTTT CASSLGQLTEKLFF
NA many TRBJ1-2 TRBV6-5 TGTGCCAGCAGTTACTCGAATCCGCACAGAAATGGCTACACCTTC CASSYSNPHRNGYTF
TRBD2 few TRBJ2-1 TRBV27 TGTGCCAGCAGTTCTAGCGGGAGCTCCTACGAGCAGTTCTTC CASSSSGSSYEQFF
NA NA TRBJ2-7 TRBV6-1 TGTGCCAGCAGTATTCAGGGGGGGTACGAGCAGTACTTC CASSIQGGYEQYF